This TCR beta chain was retrieved from a study of control samples from healthy donors and cancer patients. Produced via immunoSEQ multiplex PCR; TCRdb's table is partial and in-frame only. The sample records 150,000 to 200,000 clones, around nine tenths being singletons. Sequencing was carried out using blood. This TCR was sampled from a man aged 25-40 years in good health.

CDR3 sequence (DNA): TGTGCCAGCAGTTTACAGGGAAATGAGCAGTTCTTC. Protein: CASSLQGNEQFF. The chain couples TRBV6-6 to TRBJ2-1, with D possibly matching TRBD1 (6 bases). V was pared by 4 bases and J by 7 bases, with 8 bases between. The CDR3 spans 12 residues. Germline loops: CDR1 MNHNY, CDR2 SVGAGI (reference sequence).